Shown below are 30 T cell receptor beta chains from a single sample sequenced in a study of CD8 T cells in ankylosing spondylitis. Study conclusions and caveats: Characteristic, it appeared, of ankylosing spondylitis blood was a TCR beta motif of seven or eight highly homologous variants.

These receptors have no identified antigens. TCRdb called the 5' RACE reads again in MiXCR, with one record for every CDR3 protein. The repertoire holds more than 650,000 distinct CDR3 sequences, with 12% as singletons. The sequenced sample consisted of blood, either unsorted or a sorted T cell fraction (not recorded which). The receptor set was obtained from a male donor with ankylosing spondylitis.

This rearrangement joins TRBV7-6 to TRBJ2-5; 7 nucleotides align to TRBD1. Germline trimming cut 5 bases from V and 5 bases from J; bases unmatched to any gene: 5. Per germline, CDR1 SGHVS and CDR2 FNYEAQ. The CDR3 runs to 13 residues. The CDR3 protein is CASSKGQRETQYF. CDR3 nucleotide sequence: TGTGCCAGCAGCAAGGGACAGAGGGAGACCCAGTACTTC.

There are many counts of this clonotype. The gene calls are TRBV7-2 and TRBJ1-2, with D uncertain. The germline gives CDR1 SGHTA, CDR2 FQGNSA. The V end lost 0 bases, the J end lost 0 bases, and 5 bases lay between the germline ends. The CDR3 runs to 14 residues. The CDR3 loop reads CASSLALANYGYTF. The CDR3, as DNA: TGTGCCAGCAGCTTAGCGCTAGCTAACTATGGCTACACCTTC.

This clonotype was recorded at least ten times. This rearrangement joins TRBV29-1 to TRBJ1-2; weak D call: TRBD1 (5 bases). CDR1 and CDR2 (germline): SQVTM, ANQGSEA. The CDR3 is 12 residues long. V lost 4 bases, J lost 2 bases, and 8 bases lay in between. The CDR3 coding sequence is TGCAGCGTTGGGGGCACAAACTATGGCTACACCTTC. Amino acids: CSVGGTNYGYTF.

This clonotype was counted between two and nine times. The genes are TRBV5-1 and TRBJ1-4, with 7 nucleotides matching TRBD1. J lost 6 bases, V lost 2 bases, and 7 bases had no gene match. The germline V gene encodes CDR1 SGHRS and CDR2 YFSETQ. The CDR3 is made up of 15 amino acids. CDR3 in amino acids: CASSLPGTDDEKLFF. CDR3 nucleotide sequence: TGCGCCAGCAGCTTACCCGGGACAGATGATGAAAAACTGTTTTTT.

This clonotype was counted a few times. The rearrangement uses TRBV12-3 or TRBV12-4 and TRBJ1-4, with a weak D call TRBD1 (5 bases). V lost 3 bases to trimming and J lost 7 bases, with 12 bases between them. This CDR3 spans 14 amino acids. CDR3 nucleotides: TGTGCCAGCAGTTTCGGGGCCACCCTTGAAAAACTGTTTTTT. Amino acid sequence: CASSFGATLEKLFF.

The gene calls are TRBV9 and TRBJ2-1, with D perhaps matching TRBD2 (5 bases). V was pared by 6 bases and J by 2 bases, with 9 bases between. The CDR3 is 13 residues long. Germline V gene data show CDR1 as SGDLS and CDR2 as YYNGEE. The CDR3: CASNGGPYNEQFF. CDR3 sequence (DNA): TGTGCCAGCAACGGCGGGCCCTACAATGAGCAGTTCTTC.

This chain connects TRBV20-1 to TRBJ2-7; D not resolved. The V and J ends lost 3 bases and 2 bases respectively, with 14 bases between them. CDR1 and CDR2 from the germline V gene are DFQATT and SNEGSKA (reference sequence). The CDR3 covers 14 residues. CDR3 residues: CSASGRLPTYEQYF. The CDR3 bases are TGCAGTGCTAGTGGACGCTTACCCACCTACGAGCAGTACTTC.

This clonotype was recorded many times. The rearrangement links TRBV20-1 to TRBJ1-5, with D possibly matching TRBD1 (5 bases). Germline values: CDR1 DFQATT, CDR2 SNEGSKA (reference sequence). The CDR3 runs to 14 residues. With 3 bases removed from V and 3 bases from J, the gap between germline ends came to 12 bases. The CDR3 is CSASRPGFNQPQHF. DNA for the CDR3: TGCAGTGCTAGCCGCCCAGGGTTCAATCAGCCCCAGCATTTT.

In this sample, this clonotype turned up many times. This chain joins TRBV20-1 and TRBJ2-7; TRBD1 aligns across 7 bases. Unmatched junction bases numbered 3, after V lost 5 bases and J lost 2 bases. This CDR3 is 12 amino acids long. Germline V lookup: CDR1 DFQATT, CDR2 SNEGSKA (reference sequence). For the CDR3, the DNA is TGCAGTGCTCCCGGGACAGCCTACGAGCAGTACTTC. Protein product: CSAPGTAYEQYF.

This clonotype was found a few times. The chain recombines TRBV5-4 with TRBJ1-2; weak D call: TRBD1 (5 bases). In germline, CDR1 is SGHNT, CDR2 YYREEE (reference sequence). The germline V and J ends were trimmed by 5 bases and 0 bases, with 14 bases remaining between them. The CDR3 covers 15 residues. The CDR3 nucleotides are TGTGCCAGCAGTCCGGCGGGGGGGACTAACTATGGCTACACCTTC. It codes for CASSPAGGTNYGYTF.

This clonotype was seen repeatedly, ten times or more. The rearrangement uses TRBV5-6 and TRBJ1-2; tentative D call: TRBD1 (5 bases). The germline gives CDR1 SGHDT, CDR2 YYEEEE. This CDR3 is 13 amino acids long. The V end was cut by 2 bases, the J end by 14 bases, with 19 bases between. The CDR3 protein is CASSFTGTPPPTF. The CDR3 nucleotides read TGTGCCAGCAGCTTCACCGGGACCCCGCCGCCAACCTTC.

This clonotype has only a few counts. The chain combines TRBV7-2 with TRBJ2-5; unclear D gene. Trimming stripped 4 bases from V and 6 bases from J, with 15 bases between. The CDR3 contains 14 residues. Germline V gene sequence: CDR1 SGHTA, CDR2 FQGNSA. Written as DNA, the CDR3 is TGTGCCAGCAGCTCTATGGACCGGACGCAGACCCAGTACTTC. Translation gives CASSSMDRTQTQYF.

The genes are TRBV7-2 and TRBJ2-1; D tentatively reads TRBD1 or TRBD2 (5 bases each). Germline-derived CDR1 and CDR2 are SGHTA and FQGNSA. The CDR3 loop spans 13 amino acids. Trimming pared 2 bases from V and 10 bases from J, leaving 12 bases between. CDR3 bases: TGTGCCAGCAGCTTATATGACGGGGCAGAGCAGTTCTTC. Translating gives CASSLYDGAEQFF.

This clonotype was observed at least ten times. The rearrangement joins TRBV6-5 to TRBJ2-1, with D possibly being TRBD2 (6 bases). V lost 8 bases and J lost 4, with 9 bases in between. Per germline, CDR1 MNHEY and CDR2 SVGAGI. The CDR3 runs 12 residues. The chain's CDR3 is CASGGLYNEQFF. In nucleotides, the CDR3 is TGTGCCAGCGGGGGACTTTACAATGAGCAGTTCTTC.

This clonotype has ten or more counts. The rearrangement joins TRBV12-3 or TRBV12-4 to TRBJ2-1; 7 nucleotides match TRBD2. V was pared by 1 base and J by 0 bases, with 3 bases of the junction left unmatched. This CDR3 is 16 amino acids long. CDR3: CASSLGWGGSYNEQFF. CDR3 bases: TGTGCCAGCAGTTTAGGTTGGGGGGGCTCCTACAATGAGCAGTTCTTC.

This sequence joins TRBV18 and TRBJ2-2; no definite D call. CDR3 length equals 14 residues. Between the trimmed V and J ends, which lost 0 bases and 6 bases, there was a span of 8 bases. Germline V gene data show CDR1 as KGHSH and CDR2 as LQKENI. DNA for the CDR3: TGTGCCAGCTCACCACCGAGTCTTGCCGGGGAGCTGTTTTTT. Translated: CASSPPSLAGELFF.

This clonotype was observed a handful of times. The V call is TRBV7-2, the J call TRBJ1-4; 8 nucleotides line up with TRBD1. Per the germline V gene, CDR1 is SGHTA and CDR2 is FQGNSA. Trimming removed 2 bases from V and 7 bases from J; junction bases left unmatched: 9. The CDR3 is 16 residues long. As DNA, the CDR3 is TGTGCCAGCAGCTTAAGAGGGCCAGGGGGCGGTGAAAAACTGTTTTTT. Translating it yields CASSLRGPGGGEKLFF.

This sequence joins TRBV6-5 and TRBJ1-1; the match to TRBD1 covers 7 bases. The CDR3 totals 12 residues. Looked up from germline, CDR1 is MNHEY and CDR2 is SVGAGI. Trimming cost V 7 bases and J 8 bases; bases outside gene matches: 7. The CDR3 sequence: CASIDRTGEAFF. The CDR3 DNA reads as TGTGCCAGCATTGACCGGACAGGAGAAGCTTTCTTT.

In its sample, this clonotype was seen a few times. The chain joins TRBV6-2 or TRBV6-3 to TRBJ2-1, with unresolved D. Deletions cut 4 bases from V and 5 bases from J, with 15 bases between. The CDR3 runs to 15 residues. Germline lookup yields CDR1 MNHEY and CDR2 SVGEGT. The CDR3 loop reads CASSSNRNWDNEQFF. CDR3 DNA sequence: TGTGCCAGCAGTTCGAACCGGAATTGGGACAATGAGCAGTTCTTC.

This clonotype was seen a handful of times. The rearrangement uses TRBV24-1 and TRBJ2-1; TRBD2 agrees at 10 bases. There are 15 residues in the CDR3. Germline V CDR1 and CDR2: KGHDR, SFDVKD. J lost 6 bases, V lost 10 bases, and 11 bases had no gene match. The CDR3 DNA is TGTGCCACTGTCAACCCTAGCGGGGGAGTCAATGAGCAGTTCTTC. It yields the protein CATVNPSGGVNEQFF.

The J gene is TRBJ2-3, the V gene TRBV18, with D possibly being TRBD1 or TRBD2 (5 bases each). The CDR3 runs to 15 residues. V gave up 4 bases and J gave up 4 bases, with 15 bases separating them. The germline V gene has CDR1 KGHSH and CDR2 LQKENI. For the CDR3, the DNA is TGTGCCAGCTCACACAAGACCCTGGGGGCAGATACGCAGTATTTT. Encoded protein: CASSHKTLGADTQYF.

This clonotype was picked up many times. CDR3 region: CASSPGFSTDTQYF. The CDR3 region has the DNA TGCGCCAGCAGCCCCGGATTCAGCACAGATACGCAGTATTTT. V gene TRBV4-3 combines with J gene TRBJ2-3, with unresolved D. This CDR3 region has 14 residues. V lost 4 bases and J 0 bases, leaving 8 bases between the germline ends. Per the germline V gene, CDR1 is LGHNA and CDR2 is YSLEER.

The chain joins TRBV10-3 to TRBJ1-1; tentative D call: TRBD1 (6 bases). This CDR3 contains 15 residues. CDR1 and CDR2 (germline): ENHRY, SYGVKD. Trimming stripped 4 bases from V and 2 bases from J, with 14 bases between. The CDR3 is CAISANRQANTEAFF. The CDR3 region has the DNA TGTGCCATCAGTGCCAACCGACAGGCCAACACTGAAGCTTTCTTT.

This clonotype was picked up a small number of times. The chain combines TRBV5-6 with TRBJ2-5; the D is unclear. This CDR3 comprises 13 residues. The ends were cut back, 4 bases at V and 5 bases at J, with 12 bases in the middle. Germline values: CDR1 SGHDT, CDR2 YYEEEE. The CDR3: CASSREVSETQYF. CDR3 coding DNA: TGTGCCAGCAGCCGCGAGGTCTCGGAGACCCAGTACTTC. The full variable domain, in which reference TRBV5-6 and TRBJ2-5 provide the parts outside the CDR3, is DAGVTQSPTHLIKTRGQQVTLRCSPKSGHDTVSWYQQALGQGPQFIFQYYEEEERQRGNFPDRFSGHQFPNYSSELNVNALLLGDSALYLCASSREVSETQYFGPGTRLLVL.

Only a few counts were recorded for this clonotype. CDR3 protein: CASSADVRANTEAFF. The CDR3 DNA reads TGTGCCAGCAGCGCAGACGTCCGCGCGAACACTGAAGCTTTCTTT. The V gene is TRBV9, the J gene TRBJ1-1, with D unclear. Trimming left V 3 bases short and J 1 base short, with 13 bases between. Germline-derived CDR1 and CDR2 are SGDLS and YYNGEE. This CDR3 is 15 amino acids long.

This chain links TRBV20-1 with TRBJ1-5; D possibly corresponds to TRBD1 (5 bases). In germline, CDR1 is DFQATT, CDR2 SNEGSKA (reference sequence). Trimming removed 3 bases at V and 4 bases at J, with 10 bases between. The CDR3 is 13 amino acids. The CDR3 nucleotides read TGCAGTGCTAGTCAGGGAGGGAATCAGCCCCAGCATTTT. Translating gives CSASQGGNQPQHF.

The chain carries TRBV18 and TRBJ2-2; TRBD2 matches at 7 bases. The CDR3 sequence is 16 residues long. V trimming: 3 bases; J trimming: 4 bases; junction bases outside the gene matches: 8. Germline CDR1 reads KGHSH; CDR2 reads LQKENI. As DNA, the CDR3 is TGTGCCAGCTCACCTCCGGGAGGATTAGGCACCGGGGAGCTGTTTTTT. It yields the protein CASSPPGGLGTGELFF.

The chain recombines TRBV5-1 with TRBJ2-5; possible D gene TRBD2, 5 bases. The CDR3 extends over 14 amino acids. With 0 bases removed from V and 7 bases from J, the gap between germline ends came to 13 bases. Germline V CDR1 and CDR2: SGHRS, YFSETQ. CDR3 coding DNA: TGCGCCAGCAGCTTGGACCCCATCGGAGGGACCCAGTACTTC. Amino acids: CASSLDPIGGTQYF.

This clonotype turned up a few times. The chain uses TRBV5-1 and TRBJ2-1; D ambiguous. V gave up 1 base and J gave up 6 bases, with 11 bases separating them. The CDR3 runs to 14 residues. The V gene's germline CDR1 is SGHRS and CDR2 YFSETQ. CDR3 DNA: TGCGCCAGCAGCTTGTTGCCCTATCCCAATGAGCAGTTCTTC. It specifies CASSLLPYPNEQFF.

This clonotype showed up many times. This CDR3 is CASSLLGSTGELFF. The CDR3 coding sequence is TGTGCCAGCAGCTTACTGGGGTCCACCGGGGAGCTGTTTTTT. The V call is TRBV7-2, the J call TRBJ2-2; no definite D call. Germline V gene sequence: CDR1 SGHTA, CDR2 FQGNSA. V lost 2 bases, J lost 4 bases, and 8 bases lay in between. The CDR3 covers 14 residues. The full variable domain, its missing parts supplied by reference TRBV7-2 and TRBJ2-2, is GAGVSQSPSNKVTEKGKDVELRCDPISGHTALYWYRQSLGQGLEFLIYFQGNSAPDKSGLPSDRFSAERTGGSVSTLTIQRTQQEDSAVYLCASSLLGSTGELFFGEGSRLTVL.